Detailed here is one TCR beta chain. Antigen specificity is unknown. The data stem from a study of regulatory T cells in long-lasting Graves disease. The wider study: The term persistent Graves' disease signified upward of 5 years on antithyroid drugs with positive TSH receptor antibodies.

Relying on iRepertoire HTBI primers and Arm-PCR of CDR3 regions, the team built TCR beta libraries. Authors' data handling: Detected in the samples were 62 TRBV and 14 TRBJ segments. TCRdb itself ran the multiplex PCR reads through MiXCR, one entry per CDR3 protein. TCRdb's processing, not the authors', yielded these V and J calls. The sample has some 420,000 distinct CDR3 sequences, 20% to 25% seen once; the top ten hold around 12%. Documented time point: persistent/refractory GD, antithyroid drugs over 5 years with positive TRAb. Researchers made the TCR library from RNA that was extracted from PBMCs. Graves' disease diagnoses followed American Thyroid Association guidelines. Study results and caveats: The study found lower TCR diversity in persistent Graves' patients than in newly diagnosed ones.

The V gene lost 3 bases and the J gene lost 13 bases, with 10 bases spanning the gap. Germline V gene sequence: CDR1 ENHRY, CDR2 SYGVKD. CDR3 size: 12 residues. The input for sequencing was peripheral blood mononuclear cells (PBMCs), taken when the disease was refractory, from a patient treated with antithyroid drugs. The rearrangement links TRBV10-3 to TRBJ1-6; D unresolved. This TCR was sampled from a female donor with Graves disease. The CDR3 nucleotides read TGTGCCATCAGTGAAGGGTCCCTCCCCCTCCACTTT. Translated, it gives CAISEGSLPLHF.